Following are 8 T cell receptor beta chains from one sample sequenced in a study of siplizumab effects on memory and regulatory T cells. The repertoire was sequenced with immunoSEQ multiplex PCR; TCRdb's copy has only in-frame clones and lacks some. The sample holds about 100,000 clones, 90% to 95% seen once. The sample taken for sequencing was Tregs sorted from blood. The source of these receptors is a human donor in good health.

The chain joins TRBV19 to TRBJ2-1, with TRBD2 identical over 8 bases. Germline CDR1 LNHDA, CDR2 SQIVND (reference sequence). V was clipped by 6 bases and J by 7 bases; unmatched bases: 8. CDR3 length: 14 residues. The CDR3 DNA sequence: TGTGCCAGTAGGAAGCGGGAGACGCGTAATGAGCAGTTCTTC. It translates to CASRKRETRNEQFF.

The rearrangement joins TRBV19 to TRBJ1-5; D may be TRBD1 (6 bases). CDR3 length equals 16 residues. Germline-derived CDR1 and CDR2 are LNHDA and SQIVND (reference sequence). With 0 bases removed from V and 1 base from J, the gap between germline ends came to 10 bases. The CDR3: CASSIEYRVSNQPQHF. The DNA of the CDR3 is TGTGCCAGTAGTATAGAGTACAGGGTGAGCAATCAGCCCCAGCATTTT.

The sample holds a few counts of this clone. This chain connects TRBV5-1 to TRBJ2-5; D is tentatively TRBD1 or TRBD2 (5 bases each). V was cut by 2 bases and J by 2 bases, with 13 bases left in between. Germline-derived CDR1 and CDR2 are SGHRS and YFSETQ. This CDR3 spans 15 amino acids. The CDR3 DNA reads TGCGCCAGCAGCTTTGAGGGACGCCTACAAGAGACCCAGTACTTC. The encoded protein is CASSFEGRLQETQYF.

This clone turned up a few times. This CDR3 is CASSLSSIGPVPIQYF. The CDR3 DNA reads as TGTGCCAGCAGCTTGTCGTCAATTGGCCCGGTCCCCATTCAGTACTTC. This chain links TRBV5-6 with TRBJ2-4; D not resolved. In germline, CDR1 is SGHDT, CDR2 YYEEEE. The CDR3 is 16 residues long. V dropped 1 base and J dropped 9 bases, with 20 bases sitting between them.

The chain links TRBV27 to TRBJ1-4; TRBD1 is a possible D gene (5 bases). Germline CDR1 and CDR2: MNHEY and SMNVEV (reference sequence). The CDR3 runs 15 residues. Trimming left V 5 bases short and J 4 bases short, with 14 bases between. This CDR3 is CASSDLRGLNEKLFF. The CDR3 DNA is TGTGCCAGCAGTGATCTTCGGGGACTTAATGAAAAACTGTTTTTT.

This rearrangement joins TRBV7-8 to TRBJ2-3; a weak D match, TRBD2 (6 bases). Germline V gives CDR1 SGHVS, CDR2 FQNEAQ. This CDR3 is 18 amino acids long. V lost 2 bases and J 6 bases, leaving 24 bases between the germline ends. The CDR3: CASSLSWAGSPTMDTQYF. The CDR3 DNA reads TGTGCCAGCAGCTTAAGTTGGGCGGGGTCCCCGACTATGGATACGCAGTATTTT.

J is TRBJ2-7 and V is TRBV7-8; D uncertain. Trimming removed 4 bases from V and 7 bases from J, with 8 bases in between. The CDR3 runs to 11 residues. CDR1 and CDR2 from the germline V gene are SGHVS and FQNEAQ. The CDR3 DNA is TGTGCCAGCAGCTCCCATATTGAGCAGTACTTC. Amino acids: CASSSHIEQYF.

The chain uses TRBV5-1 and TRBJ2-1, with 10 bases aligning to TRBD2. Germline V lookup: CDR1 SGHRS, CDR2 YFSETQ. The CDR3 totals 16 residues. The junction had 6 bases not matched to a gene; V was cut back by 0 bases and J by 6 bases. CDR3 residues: CASSLDRLAGVNEQFF. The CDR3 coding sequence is TGCGCCAGCAGCTTGGATCGGCTAGCGGGAGTCAATGAGCAGTTCTTC.